These T cell receptor beta chains were read from a single sample in a study of blood T cells in healthy people across ages. A single record per CDR3 protein comes from TCRdb applying MiXCR to the 5' RACE reads. In the table there are more than 1.4 million distinct CDR3 sequences, roughly 40% of which are singletons. Sample: blood. These receptors all come from a woman in her late teens or twenties in good health. Each CDR3 is given with its conserved first and last residue. D genes are given only for firm matches. Clone size, where shown, is once, few, many, or a class for clones that have expanded.

TGTGCCAGCAGTCTTCTTAGCGGCTCCTACAATGAGCAGTTCTTC	CASSLLSGSYNEQFF	TRBV6-2/TRBV6-3	TRBJ2-1	.	.
TGTGCCAGCAGTTCAGGGGGTTTCGGTGAAAAACTGTTTTTT	CASSSGGFGEKLFF	TRBV6-6	TRBJ1-4	.	TRBD1
TGCGCCAGCAGCCCCGGGACAGTTGGCTACAATGAGCAGTTCTTC	CASSPGTVGYNEQFF	TRBV5-1	TRBJ2-1	.	TRBD1
TGTGCCAGCAGCTCCCTAGGGGGGGTAACTGAAGCTTTCTTT	CASSSLGGVTEAFF	TRBV7-3	TRBJ1-1	few	.
TGTGCCAGCAGTCGACAGGGCGTCCGAACTGAAGCTTTCTTT	CASSRQGVRTEAFF	TRBV25-1	TRBJ1-1	.	TRBD1
TGTGCCTGGAGACTAATATCTGGGGCATACGAGCAGTACTTC	CAWRLISGAYEQYF	TRBV30	TRBJ2-7	.	.
TGTGCCTGGATCAGATTTGAGACACCCAATGAGAGGCAGTACTTC	CAWIRFETPNERQYF	TRBV30	TRBJ2-5	.	.
TGTGCCAGTCGGTTAGCGGGCCAGAACACCGGGGAGCTGTTTTTT	CASRLAGQNTGELFF	TRBV6-5	TRBJ2-2	.	TRBD2
TGCGCCAGCAGAACCGGGACTAGCGGGGGCAATGAGCAGTTCTTC	CASRTGTSGGNEQFF	TRBV5-1	TRBJ2-1	many	TRBD2
TGCGCCAGCAGCCAAGTACCAGGGGGCGGCAATCAGCCCCAGCATTTT	CASSQVPGGGNQPQHF	TRBV4-1	TRBJ1-5	.	TRBD1
TGCAGTGCGACCCCCAGAAGAACCGGGGAGCTGTTTTTT	CSATPRRTGELFF	TRBV20-1	TRBJ2-2	few	.
TGTGCCAGCAGCTCACAGCTAGCGAGCCCTTACAATGAGCAGTTCTTC	CASSSQLASPYNEQFF	TRBV9	TRBJ2-1	.	.
TGTGCCAGCAGCTTGATGCGGGCCTCCTACGAGCAGTACTTC	CASSLMRASYEQYF	TRBV5-6	TRBJ2-7	.	.
TGCAGTGCTAACTCCGGGACAGTCTACGAGCAGTACTTC	CSANSGTVYEQYF	TRBV20-1	TRBJ2-7	few	TRBD1
TGTGCCAGCAGCCAAGATATAGCCAGGGGCGCCTACAATGAGCAGTTCTTC	CASSQDIARGAYNEQFF	TRBV4-2	TRBJ2-1	.	.
TGTGCCAGCAGTGATATGGGGCTGGGTACCTACGAGCAGTACTTC	CASSDMGLGTYEQYF	TRBV6-1	TRBJ2-7	.	.
TGCAGCCTCTCTTCCGGGATGAGGGTTGGCACAGATACGCAGTATTTT	CSLSSGMRVGTDTQYF	TRBV29-1	TRBJ2-3	.	.
TGCAGTGCTAGAGACCTAGTGGGGGACTCCTACAATGAGCAGTTCTTC	CSARDLVGDSYNEQFF	TRBV20-1	TRBJ2-1	.	.